This T cell receptor (beta chain) was documented in a study of T cells in Graves' hyperthyroidism and ophthalmopathy. This CDR3 region has 13 residues. Germline CDR1 reads SGHTA; CDR2 reads FQGTGA. V lost 5 bases to trimming and J lost 10 bases; unmatched junction nucleotides: 5. Amplified regions were TCR beta CDR3 sequences from RNA transcripts. The HTBI set primed first-round TCR CDR3 RT-PCR. Each CDR3 protein is one row after TCRdb ran MiXCR on the multiplex PCR reads. Among about 560,000 distinct CDR3 sequences listed, approximately 15% were seen once. This clonotype occurred many times. This TCR was sampled from a woman between 18 and 30 years old with Graves' hyperthyroidism. The sample comprised blood. This chain links TRBV7-3 with TRBJ2-5; 12 bases match TRBD2. CDR3 protein: CASSQTSGGHQYF. Written as DNA, the CDR3 is TGTGCCAGCAGCCAGACTAGCGGGGGACACCAGTACTTC.